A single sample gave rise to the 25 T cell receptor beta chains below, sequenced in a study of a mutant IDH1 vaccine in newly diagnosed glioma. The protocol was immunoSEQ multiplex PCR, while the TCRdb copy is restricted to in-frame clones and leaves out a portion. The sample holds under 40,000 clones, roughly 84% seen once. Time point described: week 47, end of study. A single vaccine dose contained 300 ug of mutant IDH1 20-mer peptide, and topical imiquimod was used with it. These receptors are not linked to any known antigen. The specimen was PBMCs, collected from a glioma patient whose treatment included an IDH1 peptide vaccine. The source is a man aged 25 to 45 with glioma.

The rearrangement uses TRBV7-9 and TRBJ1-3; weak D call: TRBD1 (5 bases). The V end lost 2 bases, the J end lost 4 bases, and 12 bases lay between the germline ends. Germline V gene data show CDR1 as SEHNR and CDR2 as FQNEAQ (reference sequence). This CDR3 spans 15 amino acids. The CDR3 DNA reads TGTGCCAGCAGCTTACAAGGAGGGGTCGGAAACACCATATATTTT. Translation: CASSLQGGVGNTIYF.

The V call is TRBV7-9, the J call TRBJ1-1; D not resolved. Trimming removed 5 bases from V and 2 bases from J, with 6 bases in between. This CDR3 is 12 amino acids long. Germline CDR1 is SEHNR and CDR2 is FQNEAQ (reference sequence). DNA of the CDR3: TGTGCCAGCAGCCCGGACAACACTGAAGCTTTCTTT. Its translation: CASSPDNTEAFF.

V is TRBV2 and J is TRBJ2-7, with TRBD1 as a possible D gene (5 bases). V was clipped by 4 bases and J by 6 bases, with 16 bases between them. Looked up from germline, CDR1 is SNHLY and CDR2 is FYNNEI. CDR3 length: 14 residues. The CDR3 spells CASSVGIGVGEQYF. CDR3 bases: TGTGCCAGCAGTGTAGGAATAGGGGTAGGCGAGCAGTACTTC.

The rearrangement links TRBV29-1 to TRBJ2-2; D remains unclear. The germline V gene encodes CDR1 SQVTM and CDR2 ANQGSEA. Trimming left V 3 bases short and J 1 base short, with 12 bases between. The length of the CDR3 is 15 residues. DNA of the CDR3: TGCAGCGTTGACCCTTCGGCAGGGAACACCGGGGAGCTGTTTTTT. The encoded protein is CSVDPSAGNTGELFF.

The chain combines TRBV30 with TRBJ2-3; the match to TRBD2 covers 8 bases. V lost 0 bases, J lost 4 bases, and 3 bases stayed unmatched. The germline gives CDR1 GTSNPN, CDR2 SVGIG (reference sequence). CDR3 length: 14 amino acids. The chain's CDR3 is CAWSVAGAPDTQYF. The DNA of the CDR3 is TGTGCCTGGAGTGTAGCGGGGGCCCCAGATACGCAGTATTTT.

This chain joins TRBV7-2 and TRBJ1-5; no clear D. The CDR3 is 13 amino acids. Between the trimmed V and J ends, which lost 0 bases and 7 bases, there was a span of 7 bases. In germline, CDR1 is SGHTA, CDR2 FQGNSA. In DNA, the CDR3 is TGTGCCAGCAGCTTAGCTGCGGAACAGCCCCAGCATTTT. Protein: CASSLAAEQPQHF.

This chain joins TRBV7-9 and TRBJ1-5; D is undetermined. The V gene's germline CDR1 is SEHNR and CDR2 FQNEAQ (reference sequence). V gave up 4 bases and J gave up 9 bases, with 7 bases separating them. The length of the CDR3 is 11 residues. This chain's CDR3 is CASSSLGPQHF. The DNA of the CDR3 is TGTGCCAGCAGCTCGTTAGGGCCCCAGCATTTT.

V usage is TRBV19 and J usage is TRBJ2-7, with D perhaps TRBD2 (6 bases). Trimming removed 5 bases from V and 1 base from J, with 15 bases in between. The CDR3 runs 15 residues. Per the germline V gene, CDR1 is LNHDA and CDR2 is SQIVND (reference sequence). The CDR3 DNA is TGTGCCAGTAGTGACGGGGGACTTGGGTCCTACGAGCAGTACTTC. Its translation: CASSDGGLGSYEQYF.

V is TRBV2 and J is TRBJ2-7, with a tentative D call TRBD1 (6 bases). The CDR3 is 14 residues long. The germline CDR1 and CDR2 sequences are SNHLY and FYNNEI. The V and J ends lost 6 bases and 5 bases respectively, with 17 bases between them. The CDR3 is CASRLSQGGDEQYF. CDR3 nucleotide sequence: TGTGCCAGCAGATTGTCACAGGGCGGAGACGAGCAGTACTTC. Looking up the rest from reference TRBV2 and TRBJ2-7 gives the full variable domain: EPEVTQTPSHQVTQMGQEVILRCVPISNHLYFYWYRQILGQKVEFLVSFYNNEISEKSEIFDDQFSVERPDGSNFTLKIRSTKLEDSAMYFCASRLSQGGDEQYFGPGTRLTVT.

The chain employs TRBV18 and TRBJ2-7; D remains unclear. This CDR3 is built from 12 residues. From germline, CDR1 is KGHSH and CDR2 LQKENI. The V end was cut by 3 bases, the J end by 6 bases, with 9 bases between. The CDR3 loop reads CASSPSPGEQYF. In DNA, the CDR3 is TGTGCCAGCTCACCCTCCCCCGGCGAGCAGTACTTC.

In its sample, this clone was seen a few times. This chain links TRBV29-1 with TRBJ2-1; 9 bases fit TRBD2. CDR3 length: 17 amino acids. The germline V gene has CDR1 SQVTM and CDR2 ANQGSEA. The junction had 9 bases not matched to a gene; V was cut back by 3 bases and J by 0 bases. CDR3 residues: CSVEFAGGINSYNEQFF. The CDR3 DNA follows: TGCAGCGTTGAGTTCGCGGGAGGGATAAACTCCTACAATGAGCAGTTCTTC.

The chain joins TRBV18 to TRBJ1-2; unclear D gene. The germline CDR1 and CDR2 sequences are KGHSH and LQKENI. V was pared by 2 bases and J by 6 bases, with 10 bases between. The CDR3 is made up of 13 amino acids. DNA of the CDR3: TGTGCCAGCTCACCAGGAGGGCAGGATGGCTACACCTTC. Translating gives CASSPGGQDGYTF.

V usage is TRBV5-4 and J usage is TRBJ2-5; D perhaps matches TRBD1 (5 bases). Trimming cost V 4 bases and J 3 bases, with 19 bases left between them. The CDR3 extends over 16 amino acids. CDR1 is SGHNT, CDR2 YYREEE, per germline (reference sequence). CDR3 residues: CASSTNGAGYEETQYF. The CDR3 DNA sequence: TGTGCCAGCAGCACGAATGGGGCAGGCTACGAAGAGACCCAGTACTTC.

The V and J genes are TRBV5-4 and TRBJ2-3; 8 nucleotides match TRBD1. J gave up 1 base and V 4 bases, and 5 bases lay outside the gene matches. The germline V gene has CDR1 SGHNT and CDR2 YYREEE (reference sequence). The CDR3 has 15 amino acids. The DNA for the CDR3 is TGTGCCAGCAGCCCCGGACAGGGAGGCACAGATACGCAGTATTTT. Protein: CASSPGQGGTDTQYF.

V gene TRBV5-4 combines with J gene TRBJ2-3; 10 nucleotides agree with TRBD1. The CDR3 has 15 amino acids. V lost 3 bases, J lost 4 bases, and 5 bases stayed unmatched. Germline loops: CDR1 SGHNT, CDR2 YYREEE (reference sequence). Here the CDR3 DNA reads TGTGCCAGCAGCTACTCCGGGACAGGGGCAGATACGCAGTATTTT. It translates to CASSYSGTGADTQYF.

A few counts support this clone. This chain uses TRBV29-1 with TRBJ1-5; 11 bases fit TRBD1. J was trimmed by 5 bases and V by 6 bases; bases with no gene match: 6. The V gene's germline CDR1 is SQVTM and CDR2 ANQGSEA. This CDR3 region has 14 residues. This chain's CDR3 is CSVRTGGFDQPQHF. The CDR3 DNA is TGCAGCGTCCGGACAGGGGGCTTTGATCAGCCCCAGCATTTT.

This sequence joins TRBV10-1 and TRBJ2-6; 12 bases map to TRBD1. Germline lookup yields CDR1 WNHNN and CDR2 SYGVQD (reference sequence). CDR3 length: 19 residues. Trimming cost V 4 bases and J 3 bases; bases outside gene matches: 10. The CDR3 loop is CASSARPGQGANGANVLTF. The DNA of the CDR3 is TGCGCCAGCAGTGCTCGCCCGGGACAGGGGGCGAATGGGGCCAACGTCCTGACTTTC.

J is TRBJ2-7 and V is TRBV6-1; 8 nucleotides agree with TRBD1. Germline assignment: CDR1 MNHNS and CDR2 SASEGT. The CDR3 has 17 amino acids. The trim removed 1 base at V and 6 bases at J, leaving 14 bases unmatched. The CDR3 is CASSEGVGGTGGGEQYF. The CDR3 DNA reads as TGTGCCAGCAGTGAAGGAGTGGGTGGGACAGGAGGAGGCGAGCAGTACTTC.

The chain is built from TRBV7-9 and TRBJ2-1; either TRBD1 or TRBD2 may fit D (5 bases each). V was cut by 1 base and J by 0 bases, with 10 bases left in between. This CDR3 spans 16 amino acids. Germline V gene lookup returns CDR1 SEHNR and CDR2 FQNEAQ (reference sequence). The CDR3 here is CASSLGWGTSYNEQFF. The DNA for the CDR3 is TGTGCCAGCAGCTTAGGGTGGGGGACCTCCTACAATGAGCAGTTCTTC.

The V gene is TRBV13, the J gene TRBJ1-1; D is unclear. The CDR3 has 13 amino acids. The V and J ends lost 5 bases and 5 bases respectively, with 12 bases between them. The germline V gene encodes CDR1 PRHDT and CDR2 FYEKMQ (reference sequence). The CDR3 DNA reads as TGTGCCAGCAGCCCACAGCGGGGAACTGAAGCTTTCTTT. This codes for CASSPQRGTEAFF.

For the CDR3, the DNA is TGTGCCAGCAGGGTCTGGACTAGCGGTTACACAGATACGCAGTATTTT. Protein sequence: CASRVWTSGYTDTQYF. This chain uses TRBV27 with TRBJ2-3; 10 bases agree with TRBD2. Trimming at V came to 6 bases and at J to 2 bases, leaving 8 bases not matched to a gene. The CDR3 covers 16 residues. Germline CDR1 MNHEY, CDR2 SMNVEV (reference sequence).

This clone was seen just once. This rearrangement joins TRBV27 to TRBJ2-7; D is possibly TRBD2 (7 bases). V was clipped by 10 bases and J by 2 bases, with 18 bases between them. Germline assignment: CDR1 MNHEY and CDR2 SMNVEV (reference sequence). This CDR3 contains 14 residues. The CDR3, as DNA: TGTGCCACCTCGAGGGGGGGAGGCCCCTACGAGCAGTACTTC. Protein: CATSRGGGPYEQYF.

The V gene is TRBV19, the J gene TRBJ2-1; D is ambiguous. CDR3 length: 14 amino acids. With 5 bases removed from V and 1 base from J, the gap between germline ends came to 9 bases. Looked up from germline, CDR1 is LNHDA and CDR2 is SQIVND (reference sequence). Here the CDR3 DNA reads TGTGCCAGTAGTGCAAGTAGATCCTACAATGAGCAGTTCTTC. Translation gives CASSASRSYNEQFF.

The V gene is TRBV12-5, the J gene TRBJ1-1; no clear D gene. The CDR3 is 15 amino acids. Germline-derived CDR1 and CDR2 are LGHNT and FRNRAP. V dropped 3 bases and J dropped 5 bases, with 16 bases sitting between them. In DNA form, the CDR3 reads TGTGCTAGTGGTTTAAATTTTGGGGATCGGACTGAAGCTTTCTTT. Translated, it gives CASGLNFGDRTEAFF.

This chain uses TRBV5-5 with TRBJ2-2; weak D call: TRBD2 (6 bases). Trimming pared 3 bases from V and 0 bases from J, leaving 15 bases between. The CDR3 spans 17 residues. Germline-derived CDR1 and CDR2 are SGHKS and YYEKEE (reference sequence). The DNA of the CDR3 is TGTGCCAGCAGCTCCCAATTCGGGGGAGCGAACACCGGGGAGCTGTTTTTT. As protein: CASSSQFGGANTGELFF. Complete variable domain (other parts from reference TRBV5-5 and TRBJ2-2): DAGVTQSPTHLIKTRGQQVTLRCSPISGHKSVSWYQQVLGQGPQFIFQYYEKEERGRGNFPDRFSARQFPNYSSELNVNALLLGDSALYLCASSSQFGGANTGELFFGEGSRLTVL.